The next 5 T cell receptor beta chains were all read from a single sample in a study of beta chain features in type 1 diabetes. Every bit of the isolated RNA underwent reverse transcription, so sequencing read expressed TCRB transcripts. Data came from immunoSEQ multiplex PCR; TCRdb stores just in-frame clones and leaves some out. The sample records fewer than 900,000 clones, roughly 17% being singletons. The source material was naive CD4+ T cells from blood. These receptor sequences come from a woman aged 18-29 years in good health.

This clone showed up just a few times. The genes are TRBV7-8 and TRBJ2-3; 9 bases match TRBD2. Germline V gene lookup returns CDR1 SGHVS and CDR2 FQNEAQ. Trimming at V came to 0 bases and at J to 5 bases, leaving 15 bases not matched to a gene. This CDR3 is 19 amino acids long. CDR3 residues: CASSLALLVAGELKDTQYF. For the CDR3, the DNA is TGTGCCAGCAGCTTAGCCCTTTTAGTAGCGGGAGAGTTGAAAGATACGCAGTATTTT.

This clone was found a few times. The J gene is TRBJ2-5, the V gene TRBV28, with a weak D call TRBD1 (6 bases). CDR1 and CDR2 from the germline V gene are MDHEN and SYDVKM. The CDR3 totals 13 residues. V lost 5 bases and J lost 2, with 9 bases in between. This CDR3 is CASSVGAQETQYF. CDR3 sequence (DNA): TGTGCCAGCAGTGTGGGGGCTCAAGAGACCCAGTACTTC.

The V and J genes are TRBV6-1 and TRBJ1-2; 9 nucleotides agree with TRBD1. The germline gives CDR1 MNHNS, CDR2 SASEGT. The V and J ends lost 6 bases and 5 bases, in that order; junction bases with no gene match: 4. The CDR3 length is 13 residues. The CDR3 DNA is TGTGCCAGCAGCGGGACAGGGAAGTATGGCTACACCTTC. It specifies CASSGTGKYGYTF.

This clone appeared a few times. CDR3 protein: CASSEASSVYEQYF. In DNA form, the CDR3 reads TGTGCCAGCAGTGAAGCGTCTAGCGTATACGAGCAGTACTTC. This chain joins TRBV2 and TRBJ2-7; perhaps TRBD2 as D (6 bases). Germline values: CDR1 SNHLY, CDR2 FYNNEI. V lost 0 bases to trimming and J lost 4 bases, with 10 bases between them. The CDR3 has 14 amino acids.

The chain is built from TRBV29-1 and TRBJ2-3, with 10 bases matching TRBD1. CDR3 length: 16 amino acids. Losses at the gene ends were 8 bases for V and 2 bases for J; bases not matched to a gene: 13. Germline CDR1 is SQVTM and CDR2 is ANQGSEA. CDR3 amino acids: CSIRGTGDTFTDTQYF. DNA for the CDR3: TGCAGCATCCGGGGGACAGGGGATACTTTCACAGATACGCAGTATTTT.